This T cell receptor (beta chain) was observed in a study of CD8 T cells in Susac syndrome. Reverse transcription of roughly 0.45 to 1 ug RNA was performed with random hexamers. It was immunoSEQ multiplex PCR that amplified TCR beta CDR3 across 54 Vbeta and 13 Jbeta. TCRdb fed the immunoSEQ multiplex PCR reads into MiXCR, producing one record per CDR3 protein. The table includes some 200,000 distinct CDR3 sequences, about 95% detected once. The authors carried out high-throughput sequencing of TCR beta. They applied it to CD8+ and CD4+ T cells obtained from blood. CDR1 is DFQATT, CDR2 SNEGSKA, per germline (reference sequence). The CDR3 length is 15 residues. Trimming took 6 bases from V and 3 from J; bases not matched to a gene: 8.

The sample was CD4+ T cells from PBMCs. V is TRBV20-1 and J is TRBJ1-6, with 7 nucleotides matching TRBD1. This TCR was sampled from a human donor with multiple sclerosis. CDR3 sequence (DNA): TGCAGTGCGAAGGGACAGTCAATCTATAATTCACCCCTCCACTTT. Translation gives CSAKGQSIYNSPLHF.